This T cell receptor (beta chain) was recorded in a study of T-cell reconstitution after alpha-beta-depleted transplantation in children. This sample's TCRbeta library carried unique molecular identifier barcodes. TCRdb called the PCR reads again in MiXCR, with one record for every CDR3 protein. The data show 250,000 or so distinct CDR3 sequences, around 25% seen once. The source is a female patient aged 2-15 years who had a stem cell transplant for congenital amegakaryocytic thrombocytopenia, so the T cells may come from the graft donor. The specimen was PBMCs, mostly from graft donor cells, collected 360 days after TCRalphabeta/CD19-depleted stem cell transplant.

The CDR3 reads CASSQRGDSYEQYF. The CDR3 region has the DNA TGTGCCAGCAGCCAACGCGGGGATAGCTACGAGCAGTACTTC. This chain links TRBV3-1 with TRBJ2-7; D might be TRBD2 (6 bases). CDR3 length equals 14 residues. Trimming removed 2 bases from V and 3 bases from J, with 11 bases in between. In germline, CDR1 is LGHDT, CDR2 YNNKEL (reference sequence).